This entry lists 10 T cell receptor beta chains sequenced from one sample in a study of human CD8 memory T cell subsets. Sequencing libraries of TCR beta were made by UMI-labeled 5' RACE. One entry per CDR3 protein, without DNA, is what TCRdb gives after re-calling the 5' RACE reads. Its table records roughly 10,000 distinct CDR3 sequences. Sequencing used CD8+ T cells from PBMCs. The receptors stem from a human donor in good health.

The chain combines TRBV29-1 with TRBJ2-7; TCRdb's D call, TRBD1, is unchecked because there is no DNA. This CDR3 has 14 residues. The germline CDR1 and CDR2 sequences are SQVTM and ANQGSEA. The CDR3 here is CSVGTGDLTYEQYF.

The chain combines TRBV29-1 with TRBJ2-7. Per the germline V gene, CDR1 is SQVTM and CDR2 is ANQGSEA. This CDR3 region has 11 residues. CDR3 in amino acids: CSVGWGYEQYF.

The rearrangement uses TRBV6-4 and TRBJ2-1. The germline V gene has CDR1 MRHNA and CDR2 SNTAGT. This CDR3 region has 13 residues. CDR3: CASSDRVGNEQFF.

V is TRBV28 and J is TRBJ1-2; TCRdb reports TRBD1, a call that lacks DNA to check it against. The CDR3 loop spans 13 amino acids. From germline, CDR1 is MDHEN and CDR2 SYDVKM. This CDR3 is CASKKRGGYGYTF.

The chain has TRBV7-9 and TRBJ2-5. Germline-derived CDR1 and CDR2 are SEHNR and FQNEAQ (reference sequence). The CDR3 sequence is 14 residues long. The CDR3 is CASSLPYPAETQYF.

CDR3 residues: CAISEPNSGTRVVQYF. The rearrangement links TRBV10-3 to TRBJ2-4; without DNA, the TCRdb call of TRBD2 cannot be checked. The germline CDR1 and CDR2 sequences are ENHRY and SYGVKD. The CDR3 runs 16 residues.

The gene calls are TRBV7-2 and TRBJ1-1; TCRdb reports TRBD1, a call that lacks DNA to check it against. CDR1 is SGHTA, CDR2 FQGNSA, per germline. The CDR3 sequence is 15 residues long. The CDR3 loop reads CASSLDFRGYTEAFF.

This clonotype is medium-sized by frequency. The V gene is TRBV7-8, the J gene TRBJ2-7; the TCRdb call, TRBD2, lacks DNA for checking. Looked up from germline, CDR1 is SGHVS and CDR2 is FQNEAQ. The CDR3 has 17 amino acids. The CDR3 here is CASSLDSSGRNSVEQYF.

The chain recombines TRBV7-9 with TRBJ1-1. The CDR3 runs 16 residues. The germline CDR1 and CDR2 sequences are SEHNR and FQNEAQ (reference sequence). The CDR3: CASSSTEGPMNTEAFF. Together with reference TRBV7-9 and TRBJ1-1, the CDR3 gives the full variable domain: DTGVSQNPRHKITKRGQNVTFRCDPISEHNRLYWYRQTLGQGPEFLTYFQNEAQLEKSRLLSDRFSAERPKGSFSTLEIQRTEQGDSAMYLCASSSTEGPMNTEAFFGQGTRLTVV.

The genes are TRBV5-1 and TRBJ2-3; checking the TCRdb D call of TRBD2 is not possible without DNA. The CDR3 is made up of 15 amino acids. The germline V gene has CDR1 SGHRS and CDR2 YFSETQ. The CDR3 is CASSLVRAGTDTQYF.